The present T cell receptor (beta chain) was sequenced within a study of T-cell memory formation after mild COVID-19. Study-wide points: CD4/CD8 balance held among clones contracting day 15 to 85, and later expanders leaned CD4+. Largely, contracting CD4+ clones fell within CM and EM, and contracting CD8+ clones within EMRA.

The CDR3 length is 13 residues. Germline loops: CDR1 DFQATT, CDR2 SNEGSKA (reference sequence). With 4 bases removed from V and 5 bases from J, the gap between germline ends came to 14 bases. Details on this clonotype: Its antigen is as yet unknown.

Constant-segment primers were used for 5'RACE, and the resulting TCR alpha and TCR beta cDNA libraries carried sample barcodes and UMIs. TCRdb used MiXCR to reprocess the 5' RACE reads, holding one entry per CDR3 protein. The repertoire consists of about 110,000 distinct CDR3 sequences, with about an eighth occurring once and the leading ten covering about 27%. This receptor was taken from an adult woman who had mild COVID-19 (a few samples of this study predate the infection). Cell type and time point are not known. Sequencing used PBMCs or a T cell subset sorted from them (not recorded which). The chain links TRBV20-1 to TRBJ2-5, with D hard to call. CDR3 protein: CSATPLTGETQYF. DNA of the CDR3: TGCAGTGCTACCCCCCTTACCGGGGAGACCCAGTACTTC.